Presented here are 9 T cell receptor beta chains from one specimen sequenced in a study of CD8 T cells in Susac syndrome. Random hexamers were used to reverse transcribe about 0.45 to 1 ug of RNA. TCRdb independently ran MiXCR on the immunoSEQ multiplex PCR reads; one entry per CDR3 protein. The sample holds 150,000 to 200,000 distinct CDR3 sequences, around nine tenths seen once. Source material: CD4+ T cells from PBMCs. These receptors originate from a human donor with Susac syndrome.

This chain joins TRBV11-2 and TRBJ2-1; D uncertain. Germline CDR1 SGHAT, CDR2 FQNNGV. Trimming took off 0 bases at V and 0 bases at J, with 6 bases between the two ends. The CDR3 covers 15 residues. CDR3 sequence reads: CASSLDRLSYNEQFF. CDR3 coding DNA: TGTGCCAGCAGCTTAGACAGACTCTCCTACAATGAGCAGTTCTTC.

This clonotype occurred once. The CDR3 loop reads CAVGPQPYNEQFF. CDR3 coding DNA: TGTGCCGTCGGGCCTCAGCCCTACAATGAGCAGTTCTTC. J is TRBJ2-1 and V is TRBV10-3, with D uncertain. Germline loops: CDR1 ENHRY, CDR2 SYGVKD. Trimming left V 11 bases short and J 2 bases short, with 13 bases between. The CDR3 is 13 residues long.

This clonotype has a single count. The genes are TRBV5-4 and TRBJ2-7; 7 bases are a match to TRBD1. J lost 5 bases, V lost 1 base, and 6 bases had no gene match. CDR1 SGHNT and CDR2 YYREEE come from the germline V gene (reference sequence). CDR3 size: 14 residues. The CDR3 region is CASSLPGGHHEQYF. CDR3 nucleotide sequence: TGTGCCAGCAGCTTGCCAGGGGGTCATCACGAGCAGTACTTC.

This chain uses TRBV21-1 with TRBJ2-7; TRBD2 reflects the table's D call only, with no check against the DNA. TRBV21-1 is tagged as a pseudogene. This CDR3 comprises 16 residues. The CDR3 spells CASSITAGLANYEQYF. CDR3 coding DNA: TGTGCCAGCAGCATCACCGCGGGACTAGCGAACTACGAGCAGTACTTC.

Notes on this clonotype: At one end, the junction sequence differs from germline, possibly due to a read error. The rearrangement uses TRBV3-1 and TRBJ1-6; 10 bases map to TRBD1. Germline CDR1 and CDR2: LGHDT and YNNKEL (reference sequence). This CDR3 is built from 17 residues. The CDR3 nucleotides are TGTGTCAGCAGCCAAGAAGGGACAGGGGTGACCCGCTCACCCCTCCACTTT. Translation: CVSSQEGTGVTRSPLHF.

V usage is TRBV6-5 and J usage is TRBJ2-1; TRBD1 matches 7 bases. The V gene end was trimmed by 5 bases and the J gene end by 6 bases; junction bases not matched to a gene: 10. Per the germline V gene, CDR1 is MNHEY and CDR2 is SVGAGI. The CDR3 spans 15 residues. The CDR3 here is CASSRAGTEGNEQFF. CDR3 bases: TGTGCCAGCAGTAGAGCCGGGACAGAAGGCAATGAGCAGTTCTTC.

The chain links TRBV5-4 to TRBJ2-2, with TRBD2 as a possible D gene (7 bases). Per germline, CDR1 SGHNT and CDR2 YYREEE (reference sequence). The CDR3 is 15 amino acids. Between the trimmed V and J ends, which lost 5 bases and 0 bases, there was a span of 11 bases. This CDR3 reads CASRGGGSNTGELFF. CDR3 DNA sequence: TGTGCCAGCAGAGGGGGGGGATCGAACACCGGGGAGCTGTTTTTT.

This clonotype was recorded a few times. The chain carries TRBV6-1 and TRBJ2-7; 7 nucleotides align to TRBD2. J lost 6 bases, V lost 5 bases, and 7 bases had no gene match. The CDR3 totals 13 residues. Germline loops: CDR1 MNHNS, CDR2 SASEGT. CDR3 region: CASSSLTGGEQYF. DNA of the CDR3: TGTGCCAGCAGTTCCCTTACGGGGGGCGAGCAGTACTTC.

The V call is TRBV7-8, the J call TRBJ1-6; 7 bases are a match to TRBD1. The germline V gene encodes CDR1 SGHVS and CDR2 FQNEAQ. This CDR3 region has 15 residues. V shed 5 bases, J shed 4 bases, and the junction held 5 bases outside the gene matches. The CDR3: CASSRGDRYNSPLHF. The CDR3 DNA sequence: TGTGCCAGCAGCCGCGGGGACAGATATAATTCACCCCTCCACTTT.